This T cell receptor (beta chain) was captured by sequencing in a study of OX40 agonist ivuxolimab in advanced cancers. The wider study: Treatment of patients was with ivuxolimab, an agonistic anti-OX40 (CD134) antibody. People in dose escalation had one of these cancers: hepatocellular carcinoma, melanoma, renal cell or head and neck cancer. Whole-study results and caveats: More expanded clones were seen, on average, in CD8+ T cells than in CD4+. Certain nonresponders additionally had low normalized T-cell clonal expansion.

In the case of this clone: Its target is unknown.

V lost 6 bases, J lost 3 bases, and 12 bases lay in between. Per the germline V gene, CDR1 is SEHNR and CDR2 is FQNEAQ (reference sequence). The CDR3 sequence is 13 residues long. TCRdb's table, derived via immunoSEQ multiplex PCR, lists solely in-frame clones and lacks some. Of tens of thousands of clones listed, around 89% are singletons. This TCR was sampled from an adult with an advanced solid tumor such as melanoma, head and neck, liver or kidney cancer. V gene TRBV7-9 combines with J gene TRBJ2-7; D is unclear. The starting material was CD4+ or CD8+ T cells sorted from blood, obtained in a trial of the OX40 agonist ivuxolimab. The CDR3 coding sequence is TGTGCCAGCAGTTCTACCCCGAACTACGAGCAGTACTTC. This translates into CASSSTPNYEQYF.